This T cell receptor beta chain was profiled in a study of cytomegalovirus exposure and HLA in healthy donors (dated by TCRdb to 2015 to 2018). About the study as a whole: In an earlier analysis of roughly 500 of the donors, under 300 Gb of sequence data and 120 million or so unique TCR beta sequences from about 190 million T cells were reported. Around 320 gigabases of sequencing data and 80 million or so unique TCR sequences were included in an early release covering several hundred HLA-typed donors. Of the 398 genotyped donors, 81% were placed in the genetic ancestry cluster associated with self-reported Caucasian donors. The study was designed to test whether signatures of past pathogen exposure could be identified by cataloging public T cell receptors. The study profiled the T cell repertoires of about 720 subjects by immunosequencing and related them to cytomegalovirus serostatus. Besides the first cohort of approximately 670 subjects, a separate validation cohort made up of 120 different subjects was used. To predict cytomegalovirus infection status, the study brought together high-throughput TCR immunosequencing, statistical association of individual TCRs with disease status, and machine learning. To study patterns of TCR occurrence, a later analysis re-analyzed previously published TCR beta repertoires from more than 550 donors and added high-resolution HLA genotyping. Rather than using new phenotypic data, the later analysis identified candidate immune exposures from TCR beta sequences and from how often those sequences occurred across donors. An earlier analysis of fewer than 750 of the donors used high-throughput TCR beta sequencing to judge whether each TCR beta V gene segment behaved as functional or pseudogenic. Donor age, sex, ethnicity and CMV serostatus were compiled together with the repertoire data. Genome-wide SNP genotypes for about 60% of the roughly 700 donors were used in a later genetic analysis, which treated that subset as a discovery cohort. Every discovery cohort repertoire had been produced on one sequencing platform. Class I and class II HLA loci were covered by the typing at four-digit resolution. The number of donors typed differed by locus, with 629-630 for A, B, C, DRB1 and DQB1, around 560 for DQA1, over 600 for DPA1, and around 430 for DPB1. Five DR-DQ haplotypes were treated as single units for association and clustering because of strong linkage in the cohort. On average, about 240,000 unique TCR beta nucleotide sequences were sequenced per donor among some 430 genotyped donors of the cohort, with approximately 18% of those sequences being non-productive. Broader findings and caveats from the paper: A further reported finding was that TCR beta sequences accurately predicted the HLA-A and HLA-B alleles for most subjects in the first cohort. Because counts were too low, 15 or so rarely observed V segments, including chromosome 9 orphons, were excluded from the earlier analysis of 587 of the donors. In a later analysis, the rate of TCR association differed among HLA loci, with DRB1 alleles having the most associated TCRs and HLA-C alleles having the fewest. The authors suggested that the approach could potentially be generalized to other disease states and immunological phenotypes. The cohort was sequenced for TCR beta chains only, and without alpha or paired-chain data the features that could be detected were limited. An earlier analysis of approximately 530 of the donors showed that most TCR beta V segments appeared in productive rearrangements either about 87% or about 30% of the time, which broadly matched IMGT annotations. In a later analysis, most CMV-associated TCR beta chains were found to appear HLA-restricted, with HLA associations seemingly driven largely by CMV exposure. Correlated functional status among segregating V segments might reflect linkage disequilibrium, but an unknown experimental factor could not be ruled out. A cluster of highly shared sequence variants was judged likely to be a technical artifact of the sequencing pipeline. In both the original and validation cohorts, the classifier was reported to diagnose cytomegalovirus status with high specificity and sensitivity. Because some donors lacked HLA typing at each locus, the association tests relied only on the typed subset. Roughly uniform sequencing depth across donors was assumed in presence/absence analyses, although this assumption may not hold. The study gave a list of about 150 TCR beta chains associated with cytomegalovirus. In vitro tests confirmed that a few of the cytomegalovirus-associated TCR beta chains recognize cytomegalovirus antigens. Compared with the approximately 670-donor mean, donors in an Asian-associated ancestry cluster had fewer N-insertions in productive TCRs, according to a later genetic analysis. Some IMGT-functional V segments, including TRBV6-2 and TRBV6-3, could not be distinguished by the 87-base-pair reads and were therefore excluded. At a false discovery rate of 0.05, a later analysis linked roughly 17,000 TCR beta sequences to specific HLA alleles. The only immune exposure information available for the cohort was CMV serostatus. A later analysis found that HLA-associated TCR beta chains were more clonally expanded and had lower generation probabilities than equally common non-associated chains. Most TCR sequences were observed very rarely across donors, whereas some public TCRs were present in many individuals. In a later genetic analysis, a missense DCLRE1C variant was associated with V-gene and J-gene trimming of TCR beta chains, and the association was replicated in an independent cohort. According to a later analysis, parvovirus B19, influenza, CMV and Epstein-Barr virus appeared linked to several top co-occurrence clusters. When HLA alleles, especially DR and DQ, strongly co-occurred, TCR associations were difficult to assign to individual alleles.

Note on this clone: Its binding antigen is unknown. No much larger clone exists at a distance of one base, and base qualities are not known.

CDR1 and CDR2 were assigned from the germline V gene as SGHRS and YFSETQ. The CDR3 runs 15 amino acids, cysteine and phenylalanine included. The read is trimmed to its CDR3 DNA, 45 bases read in frame from base 1. The germline V and J ends show losses of 0 bases and 1 base respectively, and no gene match explains 0 bases of the junction. Receptor amplification or capture employed the immunoSEQ multiplex PCR assay. For the multiplex PCR, a mixture combining 60 forward primers for TCR Vbeta segments and 13 reverse primers for TCR Jbeta segments was used. Amplification of the CDR3 region of rearranged TCR beta genes was performed with a multiplex PCR assay on genomic DNA. The amplified TCR beta libraries were sequenced on the Illumina HiSeq System as 87-base-pair reads. Per the original workflow: A later analysis tallied 75 million to 95 million unique TCR beta chains across the 666 repertoires, and around 10 million of those chains were shared by two or more donors. Raw reads were error-corrected and collapsed into unique sequences with a nearest-neighbor algorithm that merged closely related sequences to remove PCR and sequencing errors. CDR3 sequences were aligned to IMGT reference sequences to assign V, D and J gene segments. For a sequence to be retained, at least a six-nucleotide match to both a V gene segment and a J gene segment was required. Rearrangements were classified as productive when the CDR3 lacked stop codons and remained in frame with V and J, and all other rearrangements were classified as non-productive. Following IMGT convention, CDR3 was defined as the stretch from the second conserved V-encoded cysteine to the conserved J-encoded phenylalanine. Sequences without an unambiguous match to a single V gene segment were excluded from the earlier analysis of about 630 of the donors. In an earlier analysis of several hundred of the donors, V segments were called functional above 56.7% productive rearrangements and were called segregating when the between-donor standard deviation exceeded 5%. A statistical classification framework was built for diagnosing cytomegalovirus status from the catalog of TCR beta chain sequences. V and J gene assignment, in a later analysis, came from comparing TCR nucleotide sequences with IMGT/GENE-DB human TR gene sequences. A later analysis assigned CDR3 sequences and most-parsimonious VDJ recombination scenarios with the TCRdist pipeline. In a later analysis, every TCR beta chain was defined by the combination of its CDR3 amino acid sequence and its V-gene family, and reads without a unique V-gene family were dropped. As a way to deal with suspected cross-contamination and a sequencing artifact, a later analysis dropped hundreds of nucleotide sequences that were highly shared and had low generation probability. A later analysis calculated a clonal expansion index for each public chain from normalized within-repertoire ranks of inferred template counts. A later analysis computed generation probabilities with a VDJ recombination model fitted to out-of-frame rearrangements, and checked the results against IGoR. Hypergeometric tests were used in a later analysis to score TCR-TCR, TCR-HLA and TCR-CMV co-occurrence, with a repertoire-size bias correction applied to the TCR pairs. To estimate false discovery rates, a later analysis permuted the HLA or CMV assignments 20 times. In a later analysis, co-occurring TCRs were grouped using DBSCAN, with TCRdist sequence similarity added in when clustering inside HLA-allele-positive subsets. For co-occurrence clustering, repertoires with fewer than 30,000 or more than 120,000 public chains were excluded, along with roughly five repertoires with anomalous nucleotide sharing. TCRdb obtained this table from immuneACCESS and retained in-frame rearrangements with V and J assigned. These tables miss some clones; where compared with another copy, unresolved V genes account for less than half of the shortfall, and the remainder is unexplained. From that table come the V and J calls and clone size; the DNA was used to work out D and trimming. The sample table lists more than 85,000 clones, 79% of them with a count of one. Over 2.5% of the sample comes from the top ten.

The cohort consisted of some 670 healthy bone marrow donors. All cohort members were sampled while nominally healthy, although unrecorded immune exposures were likely present. The donor tested CMV seropositive, placing the donor among the 289 seropositive members of the cohort. A peripheral blood sample was collected from each donor, and TCR beta sequencing was performed on peripheral blood mononuclear cells. Genomic DNA extraction from the blood cell samples was performed with the Qiagen DNeasy Blood Extraction Kit. The V and J segments used are TRBV5-1 and TRBJ2-3; 9 middle bases align to TRBD2. Sequencing was done on a sample of PBMCs. The receptor was derived from a male donor in good health and CMV-seropositive. The DNA reads as follows: TGCGCCAGCAGCTTGGTAGCGGGGGGCACAGATACGCAGTATTTT. Translated, this gives CASSLVAGGTDTQYF. Reference TRBV5-1 and TRBJ2-3 genes cover what lies past the CDR3, so the full variable domain is KAGVTQTPRYLIKTRGQQVTLSCSPISGHRSVSWYQQTPGQGLQFLFEYFSETQRNKGNFPGRFSGRQFSNSRSEMNVSTLELGDSALYLCASSLVAGGTDTQYFGPGTRLTVL.